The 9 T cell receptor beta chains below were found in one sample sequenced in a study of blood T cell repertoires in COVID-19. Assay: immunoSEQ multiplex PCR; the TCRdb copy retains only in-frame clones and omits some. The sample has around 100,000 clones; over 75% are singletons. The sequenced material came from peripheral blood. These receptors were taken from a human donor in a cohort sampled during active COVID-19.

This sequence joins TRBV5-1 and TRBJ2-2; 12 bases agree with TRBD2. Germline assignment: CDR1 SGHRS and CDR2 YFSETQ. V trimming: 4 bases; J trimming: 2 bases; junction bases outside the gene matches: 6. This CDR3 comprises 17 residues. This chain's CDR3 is CASSPGLAGSNTGELFF. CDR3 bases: TGCGCCAGCAGCCCAGGACTAGCGGGGTCAAACACCGGGGAGCTGTTTTTT.

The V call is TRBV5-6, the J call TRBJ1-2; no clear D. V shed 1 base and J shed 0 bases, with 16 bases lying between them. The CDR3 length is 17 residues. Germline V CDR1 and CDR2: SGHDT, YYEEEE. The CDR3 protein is CASSLTATRKPNYGYTF. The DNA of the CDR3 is TGTGCCAGCAGCTTGACAGCCACTCGAAAGCCTAACTATGGCTACACCTTC. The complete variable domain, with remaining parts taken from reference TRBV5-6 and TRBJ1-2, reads DAGVTQSPTHLIKTRGQQVTLRCSPKSGHDTVSWYQQALGQGPQFIFQYYEEEERQRGNFPDRFSGHQFPNYSSELNVNALLLGDSALYLCASSLTATRKPNYGYTFGSGTRLTVV.

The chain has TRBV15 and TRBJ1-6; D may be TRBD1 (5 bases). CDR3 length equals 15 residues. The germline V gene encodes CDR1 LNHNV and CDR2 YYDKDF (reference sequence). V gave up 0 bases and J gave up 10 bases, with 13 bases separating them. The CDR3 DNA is TGTGCCACCAGCAGAGAGGGGGGAGTCCGATCACCCCTCCACTTT. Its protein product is CATSREGGVRSPLHF.

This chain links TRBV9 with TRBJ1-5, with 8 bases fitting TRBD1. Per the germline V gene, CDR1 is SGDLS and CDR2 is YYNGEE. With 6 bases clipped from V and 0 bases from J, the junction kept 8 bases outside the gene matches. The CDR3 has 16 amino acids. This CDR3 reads CASIGQGACSNQPQHF. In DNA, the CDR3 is TGTGCCAGCATTGGCCAGGGGGCTTGTAGCAATCAGCCCCAGCATTTT.

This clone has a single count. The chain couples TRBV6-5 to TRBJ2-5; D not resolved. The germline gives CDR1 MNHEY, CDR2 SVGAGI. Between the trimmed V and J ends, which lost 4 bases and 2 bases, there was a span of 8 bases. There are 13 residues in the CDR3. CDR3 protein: CASSSPYQETQYF. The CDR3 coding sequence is TGTGCCAGCAGTTCCCCGTATCAAGAGACCCAGTACTTC.

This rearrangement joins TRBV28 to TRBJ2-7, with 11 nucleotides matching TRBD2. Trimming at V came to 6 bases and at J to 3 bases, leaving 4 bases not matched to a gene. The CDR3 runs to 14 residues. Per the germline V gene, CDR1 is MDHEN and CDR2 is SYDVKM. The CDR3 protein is CASSRLAGYYEQYF. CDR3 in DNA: TGTGCCAGCAGCCGACTAGCGGGGTACTACGAGCAGTACTTC.

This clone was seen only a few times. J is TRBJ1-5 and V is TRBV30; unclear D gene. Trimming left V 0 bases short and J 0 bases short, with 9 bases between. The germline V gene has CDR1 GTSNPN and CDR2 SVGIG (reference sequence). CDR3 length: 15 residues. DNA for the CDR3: TGTGCCTGGAGTGTAGAGGGCAGTAGCAATCAGCCCCAGCATTTT. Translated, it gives CAWSVEGSSNQPQHF.

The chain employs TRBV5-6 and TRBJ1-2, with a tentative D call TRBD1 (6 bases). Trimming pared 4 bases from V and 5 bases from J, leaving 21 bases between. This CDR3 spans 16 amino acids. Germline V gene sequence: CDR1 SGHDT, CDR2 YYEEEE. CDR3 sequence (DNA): TGTGCCAGCAGCCCGGAGGCAGGGGTCTTCATGTATGGCTACACCTTC. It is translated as CASSPEAGVFMYGYTF.

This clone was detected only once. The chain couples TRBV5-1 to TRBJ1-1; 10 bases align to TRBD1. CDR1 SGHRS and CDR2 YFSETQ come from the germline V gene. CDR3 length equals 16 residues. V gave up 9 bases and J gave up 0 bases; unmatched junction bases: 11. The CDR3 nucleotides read TGCGCCACCCGACAGGGGGCTGGATGGATGAACACTGAAGCTTTCTTT. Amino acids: CATRQGAGWMNTEAFF. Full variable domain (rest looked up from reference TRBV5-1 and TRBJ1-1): KAGVTQTPRYLIKTRGQQVTLSCSPISGHRSVSWYQQTPGQGLQFLFEYFSETQRNKGNFPGRFSGRQFSNSRSEMNVSTLELGDSALYLCATRQGAGWMNTEAFFGQGTRLTVV.